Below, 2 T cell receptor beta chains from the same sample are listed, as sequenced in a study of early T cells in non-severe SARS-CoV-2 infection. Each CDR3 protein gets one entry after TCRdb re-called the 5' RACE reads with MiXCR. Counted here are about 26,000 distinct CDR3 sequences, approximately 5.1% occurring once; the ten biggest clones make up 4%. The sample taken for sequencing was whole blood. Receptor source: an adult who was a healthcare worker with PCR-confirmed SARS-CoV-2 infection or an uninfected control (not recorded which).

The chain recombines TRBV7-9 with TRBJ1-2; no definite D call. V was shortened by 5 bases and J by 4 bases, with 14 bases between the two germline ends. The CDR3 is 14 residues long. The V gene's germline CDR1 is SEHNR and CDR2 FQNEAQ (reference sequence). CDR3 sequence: CASSPLAGSYGYTF. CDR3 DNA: TGTGCCAGCAGCCCCCTTGCGGGCAGCTATGGCTACACCTTC. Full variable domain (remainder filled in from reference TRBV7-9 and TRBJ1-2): DTGVSQNPRHKITKRGQNVTFRCDPISEHNRLYWYRQTLGQGPEFLTYFQNEAQLEKSRLLSDRFSAERPKGSFSTLEIQRTEQGDSAMYLCASSPLAGSYGYTFGSGTRLTVV.

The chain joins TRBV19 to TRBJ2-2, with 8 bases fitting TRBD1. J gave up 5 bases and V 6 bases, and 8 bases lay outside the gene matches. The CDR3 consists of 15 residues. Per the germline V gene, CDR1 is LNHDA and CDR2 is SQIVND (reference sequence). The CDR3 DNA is TGTGCCAGTAGCAGCGGACAGGGCAGGACCGGGGAGCTGTTTTTT. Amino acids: CASSSGQGRTGELFF.